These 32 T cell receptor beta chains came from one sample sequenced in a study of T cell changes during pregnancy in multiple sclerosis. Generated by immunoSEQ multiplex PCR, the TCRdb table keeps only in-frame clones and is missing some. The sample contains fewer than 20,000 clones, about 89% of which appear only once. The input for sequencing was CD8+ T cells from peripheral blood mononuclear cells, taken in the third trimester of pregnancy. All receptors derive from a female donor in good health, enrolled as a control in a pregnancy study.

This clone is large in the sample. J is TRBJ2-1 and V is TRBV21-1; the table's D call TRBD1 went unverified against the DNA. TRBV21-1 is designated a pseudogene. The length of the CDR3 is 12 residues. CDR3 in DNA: TGTGCCAGCAGCAGAATCTTAGGGGGAATGCTCTTC. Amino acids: CASSRILGGMLF.

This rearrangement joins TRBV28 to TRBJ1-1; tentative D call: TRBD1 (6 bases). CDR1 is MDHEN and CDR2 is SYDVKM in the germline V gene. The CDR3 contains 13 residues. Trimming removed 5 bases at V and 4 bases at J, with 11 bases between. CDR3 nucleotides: TGTGCCAGCAGTGACCAGGGGAGCACTGAAGCTTTCTTT. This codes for CASSDQGSTEAFF.

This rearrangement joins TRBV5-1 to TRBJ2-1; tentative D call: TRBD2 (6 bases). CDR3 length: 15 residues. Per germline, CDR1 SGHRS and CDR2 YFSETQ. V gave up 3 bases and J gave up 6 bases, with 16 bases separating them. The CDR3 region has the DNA TGCGCCAGCAGCTGGGACTCCGCCTACGGCAATGAGCAGTTCTTC. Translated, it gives CASSWDSAYGNEQFF.

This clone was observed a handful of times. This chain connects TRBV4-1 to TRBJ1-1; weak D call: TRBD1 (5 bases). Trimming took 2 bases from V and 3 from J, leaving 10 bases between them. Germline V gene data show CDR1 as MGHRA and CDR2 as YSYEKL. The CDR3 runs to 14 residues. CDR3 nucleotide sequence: TGCGCCAGCAGCCAACTACCGACAGACACTGAAGCTTTCTTT. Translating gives CASSQLPTDTEAFF.

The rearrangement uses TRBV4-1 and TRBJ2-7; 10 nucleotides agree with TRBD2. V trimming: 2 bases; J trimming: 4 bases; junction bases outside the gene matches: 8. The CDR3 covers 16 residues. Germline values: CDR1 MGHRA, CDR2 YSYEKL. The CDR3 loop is CASSQTFSGRGYEQYF. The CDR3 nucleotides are TGCGCCAGCAGCCAAACCTTCAGCGGGAGGGGTTACGAGCAGTACTTC.

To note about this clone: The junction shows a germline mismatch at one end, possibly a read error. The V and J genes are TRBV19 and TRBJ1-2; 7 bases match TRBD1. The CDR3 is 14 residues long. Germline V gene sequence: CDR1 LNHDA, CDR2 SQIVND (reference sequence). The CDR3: CASSLSGTAYGYTF. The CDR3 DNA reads TGTGCCAGTAGTTTATCCGGGACAGCTTATGGCTATACCTTC.

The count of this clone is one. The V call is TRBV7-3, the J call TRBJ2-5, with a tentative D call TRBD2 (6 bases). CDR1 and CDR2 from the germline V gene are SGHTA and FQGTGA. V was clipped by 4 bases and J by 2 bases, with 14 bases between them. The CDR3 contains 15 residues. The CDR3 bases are TGTGCCAGCAGCTCCCTCGGGACTTCACAAGAGACCCAGTACTTC. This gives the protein CASSSLGTSQETQYF.

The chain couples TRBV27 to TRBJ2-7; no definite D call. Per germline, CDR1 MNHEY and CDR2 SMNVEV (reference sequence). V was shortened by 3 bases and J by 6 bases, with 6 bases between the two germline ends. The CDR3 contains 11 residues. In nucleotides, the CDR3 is TGTGCCAGCAGTTTTTCAGGCGAGCAGTACTTC. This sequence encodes CASSFSGEQYF.

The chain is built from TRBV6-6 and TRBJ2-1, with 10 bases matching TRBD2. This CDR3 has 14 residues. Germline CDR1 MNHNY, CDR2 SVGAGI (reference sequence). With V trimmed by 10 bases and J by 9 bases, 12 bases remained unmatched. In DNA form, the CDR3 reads TGTGCCACCACCCTAAGCGGGAGGGCCTTTGAGCAGTTCTTC. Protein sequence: CATTLSGRAFEQFF.

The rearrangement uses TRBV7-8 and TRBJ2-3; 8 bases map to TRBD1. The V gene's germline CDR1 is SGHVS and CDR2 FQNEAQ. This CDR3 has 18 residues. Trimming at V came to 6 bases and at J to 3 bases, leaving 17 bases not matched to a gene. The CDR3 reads CASSWLRQGAPGTDTQYF. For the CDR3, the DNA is TGTGCCAGCAGTTGGCTTCGGCAGGGGGCGCCGGGGACAGATACGCAGTATTTT.

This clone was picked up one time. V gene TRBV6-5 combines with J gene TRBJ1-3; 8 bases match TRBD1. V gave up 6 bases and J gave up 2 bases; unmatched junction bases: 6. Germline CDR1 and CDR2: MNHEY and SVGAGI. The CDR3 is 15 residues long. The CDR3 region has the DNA TGTGCCAGCAGCCCCGGGACAGGTGCTGGAAACACCATATATTTT. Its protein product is CASSPGTGAGNTIYF.

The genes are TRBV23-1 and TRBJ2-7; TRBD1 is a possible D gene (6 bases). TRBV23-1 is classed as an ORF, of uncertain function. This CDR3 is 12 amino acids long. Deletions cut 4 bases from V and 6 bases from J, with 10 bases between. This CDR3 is CASSRGGFEQYF. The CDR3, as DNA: TGCGCCAGCAGTCGAGGGGGTTTCGAGCAGTACTTC.

This chain's CDR3 is CASSFSRTGLAYGYTF. The CDR3 DNA reads TGTGCCAGCAGTTTCTCACGGACAGGGTTGGCCTATGGCTACACCTTC. The V gene is TRBV28, the J gene TRBJ1-2, with TRBD1 matching over 8 bases. Losses at the gene ends were 3 bases for V and 4 bases for J; bases not matched to a gene: 10. The CDR3 is made up of 16 amino acids. The germline V gene encodes CDR1 MDHEN and CDR2 SYDVKM.

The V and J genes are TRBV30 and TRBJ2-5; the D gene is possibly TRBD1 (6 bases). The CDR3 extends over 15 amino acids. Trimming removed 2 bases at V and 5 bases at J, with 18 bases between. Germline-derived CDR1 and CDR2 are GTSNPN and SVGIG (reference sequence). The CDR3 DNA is TGTGCCTGGAGTCCCCCCGCAGGGGTACGGGAGACCCAGTACTTC. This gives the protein CAWSPPAGVRETQYF.

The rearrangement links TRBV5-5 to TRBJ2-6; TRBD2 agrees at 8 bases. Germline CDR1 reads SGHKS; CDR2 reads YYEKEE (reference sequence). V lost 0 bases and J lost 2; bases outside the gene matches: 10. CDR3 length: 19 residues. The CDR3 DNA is TGTGCCAGCAGCTTGGTCGGGGGGGGGCTGTCACCTGGGGCCAACGTCCTGACTTTC. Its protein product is CASSLVGGGLSPGANVLTF.

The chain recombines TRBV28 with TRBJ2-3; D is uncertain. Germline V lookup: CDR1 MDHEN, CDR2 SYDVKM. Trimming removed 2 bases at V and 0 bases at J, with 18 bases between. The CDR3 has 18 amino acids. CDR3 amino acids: CASSLRHLGASSTDTQYF. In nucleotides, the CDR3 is TGTGCCAGCAGTTTACGCCATCTTGGAGCCTCTAGCACAGATACGCAGTATTTT.

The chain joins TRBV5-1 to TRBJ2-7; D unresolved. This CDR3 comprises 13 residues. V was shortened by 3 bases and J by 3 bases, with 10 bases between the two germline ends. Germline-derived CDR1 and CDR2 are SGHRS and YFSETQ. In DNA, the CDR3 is TGCGCCAGCAGCTCCGGTCCAAGCTACGAGCAGTACTTC. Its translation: CASSSGPSYEQYF.

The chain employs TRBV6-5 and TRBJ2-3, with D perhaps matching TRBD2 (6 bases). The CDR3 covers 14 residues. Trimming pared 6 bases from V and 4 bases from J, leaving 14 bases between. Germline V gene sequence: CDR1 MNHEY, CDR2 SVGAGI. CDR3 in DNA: TGTGCCAGCAGGCCCCTAGCGTTCCCAGATACGCAGTATTTT. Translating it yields CASRPLAFPDTQYF.

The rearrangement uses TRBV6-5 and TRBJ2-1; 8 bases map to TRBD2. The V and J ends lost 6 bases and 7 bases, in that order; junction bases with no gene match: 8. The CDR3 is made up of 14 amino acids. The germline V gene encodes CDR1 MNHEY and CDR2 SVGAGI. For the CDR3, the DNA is TGTGCCAGCAGCAGTAGCGGGGCCATAAATGAGCAGTTCTTC. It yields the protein CASSSSGAINEQFF.

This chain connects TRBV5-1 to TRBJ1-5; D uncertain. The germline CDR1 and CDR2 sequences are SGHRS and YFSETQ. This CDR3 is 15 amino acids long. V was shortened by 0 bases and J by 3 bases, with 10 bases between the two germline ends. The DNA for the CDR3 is TGCGCCAGCAGCTTGGGGACTGATTTCAATCAGCCCCAGCATTTT. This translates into CASSLGTDFNQPQHF.

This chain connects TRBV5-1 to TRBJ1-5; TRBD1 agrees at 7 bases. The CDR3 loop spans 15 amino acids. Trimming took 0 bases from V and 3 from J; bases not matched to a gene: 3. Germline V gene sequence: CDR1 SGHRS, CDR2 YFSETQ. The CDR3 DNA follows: TGCGCCAGCAGCTTGGTAGGGGGCACCAATCAGCCCCAGCATTTT. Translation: CASSLVGGTNQPQHF.

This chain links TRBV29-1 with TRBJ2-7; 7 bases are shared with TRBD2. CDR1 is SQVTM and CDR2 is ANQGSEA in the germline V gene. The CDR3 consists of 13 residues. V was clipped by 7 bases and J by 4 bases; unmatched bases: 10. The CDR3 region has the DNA TGCAGCGCCCTAAGCGGGAAGGCTTACGAGCAGTACTTC. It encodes CSALSGKAYEQYF.

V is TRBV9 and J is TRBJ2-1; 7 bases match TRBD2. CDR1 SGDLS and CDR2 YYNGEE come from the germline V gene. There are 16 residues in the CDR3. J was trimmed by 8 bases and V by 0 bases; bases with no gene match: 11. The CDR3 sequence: CASSVAGIAGRDEQFF. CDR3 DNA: TGTGCCAGCAGCGTAGCTGGAATAGCGGGTAGGGATGAGCAGTTCTTC.

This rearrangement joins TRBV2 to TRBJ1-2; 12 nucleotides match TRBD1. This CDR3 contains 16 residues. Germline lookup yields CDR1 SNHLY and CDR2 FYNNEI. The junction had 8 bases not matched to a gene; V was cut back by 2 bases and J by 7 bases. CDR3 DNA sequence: TGTGCCAGCAGTGAAATCGGGGGACAGGGGGCGCCTGGCTACACCTTC. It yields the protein CASSEIGGQGAPGYTF.

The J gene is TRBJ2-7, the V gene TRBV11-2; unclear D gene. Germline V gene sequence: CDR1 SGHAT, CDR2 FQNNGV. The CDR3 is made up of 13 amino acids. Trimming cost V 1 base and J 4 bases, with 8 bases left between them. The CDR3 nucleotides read TGTGCCAGCAGCTTAGCCCGGAGATACGAGCAGTACTTC. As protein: CASSLARRYEQYF.

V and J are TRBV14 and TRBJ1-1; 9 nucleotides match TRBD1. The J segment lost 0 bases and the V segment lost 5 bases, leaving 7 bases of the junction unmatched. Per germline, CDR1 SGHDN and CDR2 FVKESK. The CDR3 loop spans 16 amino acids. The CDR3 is CASSKTTGGMNTEAFF. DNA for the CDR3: TGTGCCAGCAGCAAAACGACAGGGGGAATGAACACTGAAGCTTTCTTT.

In DNA form, the CDR3 reads TGTGCCAGTCACATCGGGGGGAGGGCCTCCGGGGAGCTGTTTTTT. Translated: CASHIGGRASGELFF. V usage is TRBV6-5 and J usage is TRBJ2-2; TRBD2 matches 7 bases. The V gene's germline CDR1 is MNHEY and CDR2 SVGAGI. The trim removed 9 bases at V and 6 bases at J, leaving 13 bases unmatched. The CDR3 is 15 amino acids.

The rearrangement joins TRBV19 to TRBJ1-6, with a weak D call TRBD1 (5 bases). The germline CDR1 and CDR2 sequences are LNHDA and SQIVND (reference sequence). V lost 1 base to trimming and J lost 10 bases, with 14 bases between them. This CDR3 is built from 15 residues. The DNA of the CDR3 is TGTGCCAGTAGTATAGGGGGCCCTACTGGCTCACCCCTCCACTTT. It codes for CASSIGGPTGSPLHF.

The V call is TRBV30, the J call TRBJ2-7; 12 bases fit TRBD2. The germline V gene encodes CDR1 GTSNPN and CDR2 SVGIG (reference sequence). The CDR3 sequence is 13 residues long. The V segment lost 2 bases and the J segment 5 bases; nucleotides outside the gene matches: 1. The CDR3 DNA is TGTGCCTGGAGTAGGACTAGCGGGAACGAGCAGTACTTC. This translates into CAWSRTSGNEQYF.

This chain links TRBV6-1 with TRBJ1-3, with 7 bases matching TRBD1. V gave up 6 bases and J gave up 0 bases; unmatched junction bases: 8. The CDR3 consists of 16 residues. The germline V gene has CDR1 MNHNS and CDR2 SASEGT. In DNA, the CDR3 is TGTGCCAGCAGCGAATCCACAGGGGCCTCTGGAAACACCATATATTTT. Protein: CASSESTGASGNTIYF.

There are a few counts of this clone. CDR3 nucleotide sequence: TGTGCCAGCAGCCGGGGGGGCGGACCCCAAGAGACCCAGTACTTC. As protein: CASSRGGGPQETQYF. The chain combines TRBV9 with TRBJ2-5; 8 positions agree with TRBD2. The CDR3 totals 15 residues. Per germline, CDR1 SGDLS and CDR2 YYNGEE. Trimming took 4 bases from V and 1 from J; bases not matched to a gene: 6.

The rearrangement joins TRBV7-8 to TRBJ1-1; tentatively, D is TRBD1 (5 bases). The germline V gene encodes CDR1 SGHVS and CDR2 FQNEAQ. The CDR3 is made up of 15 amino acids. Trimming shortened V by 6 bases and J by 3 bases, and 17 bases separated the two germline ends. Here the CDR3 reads CASRRGPGGDTEAFF. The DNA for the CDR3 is TGTGCCAGCAGACGTGGACCGGGAGGGGACACTGAAGCTTTCTTT.